This T cell receptor (beta chain) was sequenced for a study of OX40 agonist ivuxolimab in advanced cancers. Turning to the study itself: Patients receiving dose escalation had hepatocellular carcinoma, melanoma, renal cell or head and neck cancer. Three patients, one with hepatocellular carcinoma and two with cutaneous melanoma, responded partially. Study results and caveats: Relative to CD4+, CD8+ T cells held more expanded clones on average.

V lost 4 bases to trimming and J lost 5 bases; unmatched junction nucleotides: 4. This CDR3 region has 13 residues. Germline-derived CDR1 and CDR2 are MNHEY and SVGAGI. The timepoints at which blood was sampled were baseline, cycle 4 day 1, and cycle 7 day 1. A remark on this clone: The target antigen is unknown.

Assay: immunoSEQ multiplex PCR; the TCRdb copy retains only in-frame clones and omits some. The sample lists 81,000 or so clones; 91% were seen once. The TCR was taken from an adult with an advanced solid tumor such as melanoma, head and neck, liver or kidney cancer. The genes are TRBV6-5 and TRBJ2-5; 7 nucleotides match TRBD1. This specimen was CD4+ or CD8+ T cells sorted from blood, taken in a trial of the OX40 agonist ivuxolimab. The CDR3 nucleotides read TGTGCCAGCAGTTCACAGGGGTGGGAGACCCAGTACTTC. It encodes CASSSQGWETQYF.